This entry lists 4 T cell receptor beta chains sequenced from one sample in a study of cytomegalovirus exposure and HLA in healthy donors. 13 Jbeta primers and 60 Vbeta primers were used for the PCR. Method: immunoSEQ multiplex PCR; TCRdb's copy keeps in-frame clones and lacks some. Among around 100,000 clones listed, roughly 60% were seen once. Sequencing used PBMCs. The source of these receptors is a human donor in good health.

The chain employs TRBV6-5 and TRBJ1-1; D ambiguous. Germline CDR1 and CDR2: MNHEY and SVGAGI. This CDR3 has 13 amino acids. V lost 7 bases and J lost 2, with 11 bases in between. DNA for the CDR3: TGTGCCAGCACCGGGAGAGGTAACACTGAAGCTTTCTTT. It codes for CASTGRGNTEAFF.

The rearrangement joins TRBV18 to TRBJ2-7, with a possible D match to TRBD2 (6 bases). Germline CDR1 and CDR2: KGHSH and LQKENI. V lost 8 bases and J 7 bases, leaving 21 bases between the germline ends. The CDR3 consists of 14 residues. The CDR3 protein is CASAPPGLAREQYF. The DNA of the CDR3 is TGTGCCAGCGCTCCACCGGGACTGGCTAGAGAGCAGTACTTC.

This rearrangement joins TRBV5-1 to TRBJ2-2, with D possibly TRBD2 on 5 matching bases. The CDR3 is 13 residues long. Trimming shortened V by 2 bases and J by 7 bases, and 9 bases separated the two germline ends. Germline values: CDR1 SGHRS, CDR2 YFSETQ. For the CDR3, the DNA is TGCGCCAGCAGCTTCGGCACTAGCGGGGAGCTGTTTTTT. This gives the protein CASSFGTSGELFF.

The CDR3 loop reads CASRSVLQETQYF. The CDR3 DNA sequence: TGCGCCAGCCGCTCGGTACTCCAAGAGACCCAGTACTTC. This sequence joins TRBV5-1 and TRBJ2-5, with D uncertain. Germline CDR1 and CDR2: SGHRS and YFSETQ. V lost 7 bases and J 1 base, leaving 11 bases between the germline ends. The CDR3 runs to 13 residues.